One and the same sample provided the 9 T cell receptor beta chains below, sequenced in a study of molecular identifiers for immune sequencing clone quantification (dated by TCRdb to 2017 to 2018). Library creation used PCR. Sequenced on an Illumina HiSeq 4000. Through fastp at Q25 and MiXCR, TCRdb rebuilt clones from the public reads, retaining in-frame beta chains. One record per CDR3 amino acid sequence lists the most common genes and DNA. Recorded for this sample are fewer than 350,000 distinct CDR3 sequences; 20% to 25% of them occurred a single time. 0.81% of the sample comes from the top ten. The specimen was naive CD8+ T cells from blood, with Jurkat cell RNA spiked in. This specimen's cell subset or site label, interpreted: FACS-sorted CD8+CD4-CCR7+CD45RA+ naive T cells. Every receptor here comes from a human donor in good health. Some libraries in this study had Jurkat cell RNA spiked in.

This clonotype was seen more than once but under ten times. V and J are TRBV3-1 and TRBJ2-7; 8 nucleotides line up with TRBD1. The V gene's germline CDR1 is LGHDT and CDR2 YNNKEL (reference sequence). The CDR3 extends over 14 amino acids. J lost 6 bases, V lost 0 bases, and 4 bases had no gene match. CDR3 coding DNA: TGTGCCAGCAGCCAAGACCGACAGGGGCCCGAGCAGTACTTC. The encoded protein is CASSQDRQGPEQYF.

The J gene is TRBJ2-1, the V gene TRBV20-1; weak D call: TRBD1 (5 bases). Germline CDR1 DFQATT, CDR2 SNEGSKA (reference sequence). The CDR3 totals 11 residues. V was trimmed by 5 bases and J by 7 bases, leaving 9 bases between them. The CDR3 here is CSAPRANEQFF. The DNA of the CDR3 is TGCAGTGCTCCCAGGGCTAATGAGCAGTTCTTC.

This rearrangement joins TRBV5-6 to TRBJ2-5; no clear D gene. CDR1 is SGHDT, CDR2 YYEEEE, per germline. The CDR3 contains 16 residues. The V and J ends lost 0 bases and 3 bases respectively, with 15 bases between them. CDR3 region: CASSLVTVVRKETQYF. The CDR3 region has the DNA TGTGCCAGCAGCTTGGTTACGGTGGTTAGAAAAGAGACCCAGTACTTC.

The chain employs TRBV29-1 and TRBJ2-2; D is ambiguous. The germline CDR1 and CDR2 sequences are SQVTM and ANQGSEA. The V end lost 0 bases, the J end lost 4 bases, and 6 bases lay between the germline ends. The CDR3 consists of 13 residues. The CDR3 nucleotides are TGCAGCGTTGAAGATCACGTCACCGGGGAGCTGTTTTTT. Residues: CSVEDHVTGELFF.

The V call is TRBV27, the J call TRBJ2-7, with 7 bases lining up with TRBD1. The CDR3 loop spans 13 amino acids. The J segment lost 2 bases and the V segment lost 5 bases, leaving 3 bases of the junction unmatched. Germline V gene data show CDR1 as MNHEY and CDR2 as SMNVEV (reference sequence). This chain's CDR3 is CASSTGVTYEQYF. The DNA for the CDR3 is TGTGCCAGCAGTACAGGGGTCACCTACGAGCAGTACTTC.

This clonotype was counted many times. The V and J genes are TRBV4-3 and TRBJ1-1; D is undetermined. Germline CDR1 and CDR2: LGHNA and YSLEER. The CDR3 totals 14 residues. V lost 0 bases and J lost 0, with 5 bases in between. In DNA, the CDR3 is TGCGCCAGCAGCCAAGACGGCATGAACACTGAAGCTTTCTTT. Translating it yields CASSQDGMNTEAFF.

This clonotype was detected ten times or more. The CDR3 DNA reads TGTGCCAGCAGCGCGCTTTTGCGAGAAGAGACCCAGTACTTC. It translates to CASSALLREETQYF. V gene TRBV9 combines with J gene TRBJ2-5; no clear D. Germline CDR1 reads SGDLS; CDR2 reads YYNGEE. The CDR3 has 14 residues. V was cut by 3 bases and J by 3 bases, with 12 bases left in between.

This clonotype was recorded many times. The rearrangement joins TRBV5-4 to TRBJ2-7; tentatively, D is TRBD2 (5 bases). CDR3 length: 13 residues. From germline, CDR1 is SGHNT and CDR2 YYREEE (reference sequence). Deletions cut 3 bases from V and 4 bases from J, with 11 bases between. The DNA for the CDR3 is TGTGCCAGCAGCTGGACTCCTGGGTACGAGCAGTACTTC. Amino acid sequence: CASSWTPGYEQYF.

This clonotype came up a few times. The chain has TRBV13 and TRBJ2-7, with TRBD2 as a possible D gene (7 bases). Germline CDR1 is PRHDT and CDR2 is FYEKMQ (reference sequence). The CDR3 covers 17 residues. The V gene lost 4 bases and the J gene lost 5 bases, with 24 bases spanning the gap. The CDR3 sequence: CASSSLGGTRIRDEQYF. CDR3 coding DNA: TGTGCCAGCAGCTCATTGGGGGGGACAAGGATCCGGGACGAGCAGTACTTC.